This T cell receptor (beta chain) was obtained from a study of CD4 and CD8 cells across lung adenocarcinoma regions. This clonotype occurred many times. TCRdb re-called the PCR reads with MiXCR, one entry per CDR3 protein. The sample has more than 9,000 distinct CDR3 sequences, 47% seen once. The CDR3 spans 15 residues. Germline CDR1 reads ENHRY; CDR2 reads SYGVKD. Donors had localized lung adenocarcinoma, a non-small cell lung cancer. This receptor was taken from a female donor with lung adenocarcinoma. The CD4 and CD8 labels of this study may be unreliable. This chain connects TRBV10-3 to TRBJ2-1, with D perhaps assigned TRBD1 or TRBD2 (6 bases each). The DNA end is more similar to TRBJ2-7, so the J call may be wrong. Specimen: CD8+ T cells from the margin of a lung tumor. CDR3 sequence reads: CAISESGGQISEQYF. The CDR3 DNA is TGTGCCATCAGTGAGTCGGGGGGCCAGATTTCCGAGCAGTACTTC.